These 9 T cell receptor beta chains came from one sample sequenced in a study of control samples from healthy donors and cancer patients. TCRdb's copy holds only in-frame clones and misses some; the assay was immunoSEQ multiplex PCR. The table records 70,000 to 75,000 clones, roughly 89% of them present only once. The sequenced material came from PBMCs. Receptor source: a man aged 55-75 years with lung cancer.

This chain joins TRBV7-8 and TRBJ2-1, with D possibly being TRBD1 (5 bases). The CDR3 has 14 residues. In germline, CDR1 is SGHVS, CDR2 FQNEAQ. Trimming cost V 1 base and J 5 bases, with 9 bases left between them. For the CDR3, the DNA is TGTGCCAGCAGCTTAGGGGGCGCCCACAATGAGCAGTTCTTC. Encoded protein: CASSLGGAHNEQFF.

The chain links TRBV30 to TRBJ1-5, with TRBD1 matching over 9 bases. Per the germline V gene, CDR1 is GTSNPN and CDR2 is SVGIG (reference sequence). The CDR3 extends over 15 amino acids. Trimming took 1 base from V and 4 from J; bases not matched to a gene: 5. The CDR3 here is CAWSETGQGNQPQHF. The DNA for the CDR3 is TGTGCCTGGAGTGAAACTGGACAGGGGAATCAGCCCCAGCATTTT.

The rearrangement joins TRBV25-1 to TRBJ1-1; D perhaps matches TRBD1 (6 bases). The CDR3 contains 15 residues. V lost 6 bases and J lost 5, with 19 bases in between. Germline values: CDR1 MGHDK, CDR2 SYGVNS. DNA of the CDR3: TGTGCCAGCAGCCGGGGGGCGGGGACGGGGACTGAAGCTTTCTTT. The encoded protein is CASSRGAGTGTEAFF.

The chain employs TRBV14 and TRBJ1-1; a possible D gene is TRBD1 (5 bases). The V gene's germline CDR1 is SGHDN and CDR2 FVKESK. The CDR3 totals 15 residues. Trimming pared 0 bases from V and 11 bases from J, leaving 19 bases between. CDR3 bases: TGTGCCAGCAGCCAAGATTCCTTCACGGGCCGGGGCGCTTTCTTT. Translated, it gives CASSQDSFTGRGAFF.

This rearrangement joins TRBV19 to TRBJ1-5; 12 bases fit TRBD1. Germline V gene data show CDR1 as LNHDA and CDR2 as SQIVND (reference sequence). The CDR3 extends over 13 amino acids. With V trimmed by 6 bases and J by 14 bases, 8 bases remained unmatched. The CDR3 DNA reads TGTGCCAGTAGATGGGACAGGGGGCCGATCGAGCATTTT. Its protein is CASRWDRGPIEHF.

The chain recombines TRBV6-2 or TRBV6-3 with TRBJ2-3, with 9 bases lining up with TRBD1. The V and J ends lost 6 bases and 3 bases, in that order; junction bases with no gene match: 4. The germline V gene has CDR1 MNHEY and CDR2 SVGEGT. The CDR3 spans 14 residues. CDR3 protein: CASSRDRVTDTQYF. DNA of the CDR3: TGTGCCAGCAGCCGGGACAGGGTGACAGATACGCAGTATTTT.

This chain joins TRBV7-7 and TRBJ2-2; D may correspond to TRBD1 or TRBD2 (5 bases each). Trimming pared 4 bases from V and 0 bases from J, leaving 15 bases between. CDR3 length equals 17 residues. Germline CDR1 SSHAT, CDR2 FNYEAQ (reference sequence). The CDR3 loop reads CASSSGGRGSNTGELFF. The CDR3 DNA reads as TGTGCCAGCAGCTCAGGTGGTCGGGGCTCGAACACCGGGGAGCTGTTTTTT. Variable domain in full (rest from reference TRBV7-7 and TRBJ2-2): GAGVSQSPRYKVTKRGQDVTLRCDPISSHATLYWYQQALGQGPEFLTYFNYEAQPDKSGLPSDRFSAERPEGSISTLTIQRTEQRDSAMYRCASSSGGRGSNTGELFFGEGSRLTVL.

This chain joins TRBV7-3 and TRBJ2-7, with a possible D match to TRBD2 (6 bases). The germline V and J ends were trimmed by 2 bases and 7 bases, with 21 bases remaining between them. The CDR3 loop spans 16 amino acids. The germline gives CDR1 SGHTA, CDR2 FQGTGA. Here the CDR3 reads CASSLGVGGDAKEQYF. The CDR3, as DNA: TGTGCCAGCAGCTTAGGAGTTGGCGGGGACGCTAAAGAGCAGTACTTC.

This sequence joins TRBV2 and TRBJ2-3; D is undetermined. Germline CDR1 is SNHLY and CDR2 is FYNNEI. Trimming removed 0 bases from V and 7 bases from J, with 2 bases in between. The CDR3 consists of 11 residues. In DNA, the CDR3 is TGTGCCAGCAGTGAAGCGAATACGCAGTATTTT. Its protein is CASSEANTQYF.